This T cell receptor beta chain is from a study of T-cell reconstitution after alpha-beta-depleted transplantation in children. Unique molecular identifiers were built into the TCRbeta library. TCRdb reprocessed the PCR reads via MiXCR and lists one record per CDR3 protein. The sample lists a few hundred thousand distinct CDR3 sequences, about 9.6% occurring once. This clonotype was counted ten times or more. CDR1 is SGHTA and CDR2 is FQGNSA in the germline V gene. Trimming took 10 bases from V and 6 from J, leaving 24 bases between them. The length of the CDR3 is 16 residues. Sequenced material: PBMCs from the stem cell graft donor, taken from the stem cell graft. The sequence came from a human donor who donated a stem cell graft to a child with SCID. The chain links TRBV7-2 to TRBJ2-2; perhaps TRBD2 as D (6 bases). In nucleotides, the CDR3 is TGTGCCACCTCCAGGAGGGTACCCAGAAGCTCCGGGGAGCTGTTTTTT. It yields the protein CATSRRVPRSSGELFF.